This record looks at one T cell receptor (beta chain) sequence and its context. The antigen remains unidentified. The J segment lost 9 bases and the V segment lost 4 bases, leaving 8 bases of the junction unmatched. Germline V gene data show CDR1 as SGHTA and CDR2 as FQGNSA. CDR3 length equals 14 residues. This record comes from a study of CD8 T cells in ankylosing spondylitis. A quantitative 5'-RACE method, one with molecular barcodes, was used to make TCR beta libraries. Each CDR3 protein gets one entry after TCRdb re-called the 5' RACE reads with MiXCR. Among 36,000 or so distinct CDR3 sequences, around an eighth were seen once, and the ten largest hold more than 25%. Study results and caveats: Certain motif variants had earlier appeared in reactive arthritis synovial fluid and blood. Significant enrichment of disease-linked clones was reported in matched ankylosing spondylitis synovial fluid.

The origin of this receptor is a male donor with ankylosing spondylitis. What was sequenced was synovial fluid, either unsorted or a sorted T cell fraction (not recorded which). The V call is TRBV7-2, the J call TRBJ2-5; 10 bases agree with TRBD2. The CDR3 region has the DNA TGTGCCAGCAGCTACCGGACTAGCGGCTCGGCCCAGTACTTC. Its translation is CASSYRTSGSAQYF.